This T cell receptor beta chain derives from a study of T cell changes during pregnancy in multiple sclerosis. Trimming cost V 1 base and J 9 bases, with 14 bases left between them. The CDR3 sequence is 13 residues long. The germline gives CDR1 SGHKS, CDR2 YYEKEE (reference sequence). Profiling relied on immunoSEQ multiplex PCR, and the TCRdb table lists in-frame clones only, not all of them. In the table there are roughly 27,000 clones, around 85% of which are singletons. This clonotype was obtained from a female donor with multiple sclerosis, enrolled in a pregnancy study. Material: CD8+ T cells from peripheral blood mononuclear cells, obtained after pregnancy. The V gene is TRBV5-5, the J gene TRBJ2-7; possibly TRBD2 for D (6 bases). The CDR3: CASSLLLWRGQYF. The CDR3 nucleotides read TGTGCCAGCAGCTTGCTATTATGGAGGGGGCAGTACTTC.